This T cell receptor (beta chain) was retrieved from a study of T cell responses to AZD1222 COVID-19 vaccine. Study-wide findings and caveats: The study reported that nearly half of spike-specific TCRs target unmutated variant regions.

The assay was immunoSEQ multiplex PCR, and TCRdb's table has in-frame clones only and misses some. The profile covers about 88,000 clones, with roughly 89% appearing a single time and 5% taken by the ten largest. Turning to this clone: Its cognate antigen is unknown.

Between the trimmed V and J ends, which lost 1 base and 0 bases, there was a span of 11 bases. This CDR3 has 16 residues. Per germline, CDR1 LNHNV and CDR2 YYDKDF (reference sequence). The source is an adult who received the AZD1222 COVID-19 vaccine. The V call is TRBV15, the J call TRBJ2-3, with unresolved D. The sequenced sample was peripheral blood, obtained 28 days after the second AZD1222 dose. The CDR3 sequence: CATSRGLGPSTDTQYF. Written as DNA, the CDR3 is TGTGCCACCAGCAGAGGGTTGGGTCCTAGCACAGATACGCAGTATTTT.